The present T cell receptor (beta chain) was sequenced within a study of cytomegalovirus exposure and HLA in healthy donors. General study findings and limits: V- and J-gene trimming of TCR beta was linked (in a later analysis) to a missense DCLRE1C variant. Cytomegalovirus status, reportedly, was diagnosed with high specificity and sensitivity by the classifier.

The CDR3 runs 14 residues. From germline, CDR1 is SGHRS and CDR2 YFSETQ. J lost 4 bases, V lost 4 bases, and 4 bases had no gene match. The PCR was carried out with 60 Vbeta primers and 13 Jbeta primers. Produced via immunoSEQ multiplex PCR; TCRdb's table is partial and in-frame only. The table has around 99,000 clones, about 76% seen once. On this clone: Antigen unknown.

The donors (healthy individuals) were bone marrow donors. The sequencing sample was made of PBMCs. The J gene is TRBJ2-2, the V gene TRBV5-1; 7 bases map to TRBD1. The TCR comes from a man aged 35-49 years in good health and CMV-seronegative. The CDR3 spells CASSPTGITGELFF. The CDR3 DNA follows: TGCGCCAGCAGCCCGACAGGGATCACCGGGGAGCTGTTTTTT.